This entry lists 27 T cell receptor beta chains sequenced from one sample in a study of response to subunit inactivated influenza vaccine. MiXCR, applied by TCRdb to the RT-PCR reads, yields one record per CDR3 protein. The table shows approximately 570,000 distinct CDR3 sequences, with 7.6% occurring only once. Sequencing was performed on PBMCs from blood, taken about 23 months after vaccination. Receptors originate from a man between 50 and 75 years old who received an inactivated influenza vaccine.

On this clonotype: The germline gene is not matched at one end of the junction; a read error may be the cause. V is TRBV28 and J is TRBJ2-7; the D gene is possibly TRBD1 (6 bases). The CDR3 has 16 residues. In germline, CDR1 is MDHEN, CDR2 SYDVKM. Written as DNA, the CDR3 is TGTGCCGGCAGCCGGACAGCGCTTAGGAGCTCCTACGAGCAGTACTTC. Protein sequence: CAGSRTALRSSYEQYF.

This clonotype was seen more than once but under ten times. The V gene is TRBV10-3, the J gene TRBJ1-5, with D perhaps matching TRBD1 (5 bases). Germline CDR1 reads ENHRY; CDR2 reads SYGVKD. The V end lost 10 bases, the J end lost 4 bases, and 20 bases lay between the germline ends. This CDR3 contains 15 residues. CDR3 nucleotide sequence: TGTGCCACTATTTTGGAGGGGATGGCAAATCAGCCCCAGCATTTT. This encodes CATILEGMANQPQHF.

The J gene is TRBJ2-5, the V gene TRBV13; possibly TRBD1 for D (5 bases). Germline V gives CDR1 PRHDT, CDR2 FYEKMQ (reference sequence). V dropped 6 bases and J dropped 5 bases, with 19 bases sitting between them. The CDR3 is 15 residues long. CDR3 residues: CASSSRQRGWETQYF. The CDR3 coding sequence is TGTGCCAGCAGTTCCCGACAAAGGGGCTGGGAGACCCAGTACTTC.

V is TRBV7-6 and J is TRBJ2-1; TRBD2 matches at 7 bases. V was clipped by 1 base and J by 4 bases; unmatched bases: 7. CDR1 and CDR2 (germline): SGHVS, FNYEAQ. The length of the CDR3 is 16 residues. The CDR3 nucleotides are TGTGCCAGCAGCTTAGGACGGGAGGTACCTTACAATGAGCAGTTCTTC. Translating gives CASSLGREVPYNEQFF.

This clonotype was found a few times. This sequence joins TRBV20-1 and TRBJ2-6; no clear D. Germline V gene sequence: CDR1 DFQATT, CDR2 SNEGSKA (reference sequence). CDR3 length: 14 residues. V lost 3 bases, J lost 2 bases, and 8 bases lay in between. This chain's CDR3 is CSARLGTGANVLTF. CDR3 DNA sequence: TGCAGTGCTAGGTTAGGCACTGGGGCCAACGTCCTGACTTTC.

The V call is TRBV10-3, the J call TRBJ2-7; 8 bases fit TRBD1. The junction had 7 bases not matched to a gene; V was cut back by 0 bases and J by 6 bases. From germline, CDR1 is ENHRY and CDR2 SYGVKD. The CDR3 covers 15 residues. In DNA form, the CDR3 reads TGTGCCATCAGTGAGTCTCGGGACAGGTTTTGCGAGCAGTACTTC. Translation gives CAISESRDRFCEQYF.

V gene TRBV4-3 combines with J gene TRBJ2-5, with D possibly TRBD1 on 5 matching bases. Trimming stripped 4 bases from V and 4 bases from J, with 10 bases between. The CDR3 contains 13 residues. The germline V gene has CDR1 LGHNA and CDR2 YSLEER. Here the CDR3 DNA reads TGCGCCAGCAGCCCCCATAGGGGAGAGACCCAGTACTTC. Its translation: CASSPHRGETQYF.

The table lists this clonotype with many counts. This rearrangement joins TRBV5-1 to TRBJ2-2; 7 bases line up with TRBD1. This CDR3 has 14 amino acids. The trim removed 4 bases at V and 6 bases at J, leaving 6 bases unmatched. Germline lookup yields CDR1 SGHRS and CDR2 YFSETQ. The CDR3 region has the DNA TGCGCCAGCAGCCCGGGACAGAGCTCCGGGGAGCTGTTTTTT. The encoded protein is CASSPGQSSGELFF.

V usage is TRBV7-2 and J usage is TRBJ1-1; D is uncertain. The CDR3 length is 14 residues. Per germline, CDR1 SGHTA and CDR2 FQGNSA. V was clipped by 5 bases and J by 4 bases, with 14 bases between them. CDR3 sequence reads: CASSPQQWSTEAFF. The DNA of the CDR3 is TGTGCCAGCAGCCCTCAACAGTGGAGCACTGAAGCTTTCTTT.

This clonotype has ten or more counts. The V gene is TRBV3-1, the J gene TRBJ2-3; possibly TRBD1 or TRBD2 for D (5 bases each). The CDR3 has 15 amino acids. Between the trimmed V and J ends, which lost 2 bases and 1 base, there was a span of 10 bases. Germline V gene data show CDR1 as LGHDT and CDR2 as YNNKEL (reference sequence). The CDR3 here is CASSQTGTGTDTQYF. Written as DNA, the CDR3 is TGTGCCAGCAGCCAAACCGGGACCGGCACAGATACGCAGTATTTT.

This clonotype was recorded a few times. V usage is TRBV4-2 and J usage is TRBJ2-3; 7 bases map to TRBD1. The CDR3 has 15 amino acids. V was clipped by 4 bases and J by 0 bases; unmatched bases: 4. Per the germline V gene, CDR1 is LGHNA and CDR2 is YNFKEQ. CDR3 bases: TGTGCCAGCAGCCGTCCAGGGGGTAGCACAGATACGCAGTATTTT. Protein sequence: CASSRPGGSTDTQYF.

This clonotype was seen a handful of times. The J gene is TRBJ1-2, the V gene TRBV14; D is possibly TRBD1 (5 bases). Between the trimmed V and J ends, which lost 1 base and 8 bases, there was a span of 11 bases. Germline values: CDR1 SGHDN, CDR2 FVKESK. This CDR3 has 13 amino acids. Here the CDR3 DNA reads TGTGCCAGCAGCCAAGTGGGGACGAGCGGCTACACCTTC. It codes for CASSQVGTSGYTF.

The rearrangement uses TRBV11-1 and TRBJ2-3; 11 bases fit TRBD2. V dropped 1 base and J dropped 2; count of bases not matched to a gene: 8. The V gene's germline CDR1 is SGHAT and CDR2 FQDESV (reference sequence). This CDR3 has 18 amino acids. The CDR3 loop reads CASSLGVRLAGFTDTQYF. CDR3 sequence (DNA): TGTGCCAGCAGCTTAGGGGTCAGACTAGCGGGGTTCACAGATACGCAGTATTTT.

This clonotype was counted between two and nine times. The chain is built from TRBV6-2 or TRBV6-3 and TRBJ2-4; TRBD2 agrees at 8 bases. The J segment lost 6 bases and the V segment lost 5 bases, leaving 15 bases of the junction unmatched. The germline gives CDR1 MNHEY, CDR2 SVGEGT. The CDR3 has 17 residues. The CDR3 DNA sequence: TGTGCCAGCAGTGCAAGTATAGCGGGACCCGTCAGAAACATTCAGTACTTC. It encodes CASSASIAGPVRNIQYF.

Only a few counts were recorded for this clonotype. This rearrangement joins TRBV20-1 to TRBJ2-3; unclear D gene. CDR1 and CDR2 from the germline V gene are DFQATT and SNEGSKA (reference sequence). This CDR3 comprises 15 residues. Trimming took 1 base from V and 2 from J, leaving 13 bases between them. CDR3 in amino acids: CSARGSETLTDTQYF. CDR3 nucleotide sequence: TGCAGTGCTAGAGGCAGTGAGACCCTCACAGATACGCAGTATTTT.

This clonotype was recorded at least ten times. V is TRBV29-1 and J is TRBJ2-3, with TRBD2 matching over 9 bases. CDR1 and CDR2 (germline): SQVTM, ANQGSEA. With V trimmed by 6 bases and J by 0 bases, 7 bases remained unmatched. The CDR3 contains 15 residues. CDR3 nucleotide sequence: TGCAGCGTGGCCGGGACTAGCCCTAGCACAGATACGCAGTATTTT. It encodes CSVAGTSPSTDTQYF.

Comments on this clonotype: It may be a read error: a sequence one base away is much more abundant. The chain is built from TRBV12-3 or TRBV12-4 and TRBJ2-7; perhaps TRBD1 as D (6 bases). V was clipped by 4 bases and J by 2 bases, with 12 bases between them. There are 14 residues in the CDR3. The CDR3 sequence is CASSSGQLAYEQYF. CDR3 sequence (DNA): TGTGCCAGCAGTTCCGGACAGCTCGCCTACGAGCAGTACTTC.

A few counts support this clonotype. This chain connects TRBV29-1 to TRBJ2-5; D gene uncertain. This CDR3 has 14 amino acids. Trimming pared 6 bases from V and 1 base from J, leaving 15 bases between. The germline CDR1 and CDR2 sequences are SQVTM and ANQGSEA. CDR3 nucleotides: TGCAGCGTGACATCCGTAGTCCGCCAAGAGACCCAGTACTTC. Amino acids: CSVTSVVRQETQYF.

This clonotype was observed a few times. CDR3 amino acids: CASSPGTNGYTF. CDR3 sequence (DNA): TGTGCCAGCAGTCCCGGGACGAATGGCTACACCTTC. The chain recombines TRBV5-6 with TRBJ1-2; D might be TRBD1 (5 bases). V lost 5 bases to trimming and J lost 6 bases, with 11 bases between them. Germline lookup yields CDR1 SGHDT and CDR2 YYEEEE. The CDR3 runs 12 residues.

There are a few counts of this clonotype. V usage is TRBV15 and J usage is TRBJ2-5; 8 bases agree with TRBD2. Looked up from germline, CDR1 is LNHNV and CDR2 is YYDKDF (reference sequence). The CDR3 is made up of 16 amino acids. Unmatched junction bases numbered 10, after V lost 3 bases and J lost 4 bases. CDR3 amino acids: CATSRGRTSLPETQYF. The CDR3, as DNA: TGTGCCACCAGCAGGGGGCGGACTAGCTTGCCAGAGACCCAGTACTTC.

Concerning this clonotype: An end of the junction differs from the germline gene, which may be a read error. This chain connects TRBV20-1 to TRBJ1-5; D is perhaps TRBD1 (5 bases). CDR1 is DFQATT and CDR2 is SNEGSKA in the germline V gene (reference sequence). The CDR3 spans 15 residues. Here the CDR3 reads CSALRGGSSNHPQHF. The CDR3 bases are TGCAGTGCCCTCCGCGGGGGGTCAAGCAATCACCCCCAGCATTTT.

This clonotype was detected a few times. The V and J genes are TRBV7-2 and TRBJ2-3; the match to TRBD2 covers 9 bases. Germline loops: CDR1 SGHTA, CDR2 FQGNSA. Trimming took 3 bases from V and 5 from J; bases not matched to a gene: 6. The CDR3 length is 15 residues. The CDR3 sequence: CASSLPLAGLDTQYF. CDR3 DNA: TGTGCCAGCAGCTTGCCGCTAGCGGGATTAGATACGCAGTATTTT.

There are a few counts of this clonotype. The chain carries TRBV7-2 and TRBJ2-2; 8 positions agree with TRBD2. CDR1 and CDR2 from the germline V gene are SGHTA and FQGNSA. The CDR3 contains 15 residues. V gave up 3 bases and J gave up 3 bases; unmatched junction bases: 3. The CDR3 protein is CASSFSGTYTGELFF. As DNA, the CDR3 is TGTGCCAGCAGCTTTAGCGGGACTTACACCGGGGAGCTGTTTTTT.

Ten or more counts support this clonotype. The V and J genes are TRBV7-2 and TRBJ1-4, with a tentative D call TRBD1 (5 bases). CDR3 length: 14 amino acids. Looked up from germline, CDR1 is SGHTA and CDR2 is FQGNSA. The V end was cut by 5 bases, the J end by 7 bases, with 14 bases between. CDR3 sequence reads: CASSIQTGGEKLFF. CDR3 DNA: TGTGCCAGCAGCATTCAAACGGGGGGTGAAAAACTGTTTTTT.

The chain combines TRBV5-1 with TRBJ1-4, with 11 bases that match TRBD1. There are 16 residues in the CDR3. The V and J ends lost 5 bases and 0 bases, in that order; junction bases with no gene match: 3. Looked up from germline, CDR1 is SGHRS and CDR2 is YFSETQ. CDR3 DNA: TGCGCCAGCAGACCGGGACAGGGGGCAACTAATGAAAAACTGTTTTTT. It yields the protein CASRPGQGATNEKLFF.

This clonotype was seen many times. CDR3 amino acids: CAISESQRDYNEQFF. The CDR3 DNA reads as TGTGCCATCAGTGAGTCTCAGCGGGACTACAATGAGCAGTTCTTC. The chain is built from TRBV10-3 and TRBJ2-1; 7 nucleotides match TRBD2. This CDR3 is built from 15 residues. V lost 0 bases, J lost 3 bases, and 2 bases stayed unmatched. Germline V gene data show CDR1 as ENHRY and CDR2 as SYGVKD.

The V call is TRBV29-1, the J call TRBJ1-1, with D perhaps TRBD1 (6 bases). The CDR3 length is 17 residues. V was pared by 1 base and J by 1 base, with 19 bases between. Germline V CDR1 and CDR2: SQVTM, ANQGSEA. CDR3 nucleotide sequence: TGCAGCGTTGAAGGCAGGGGTGGGGGCACACCGAACACTGAAGCTTTCTTT. It translates to CSVEGRGGGTPNTEAFF.